The 13 T cell receptor beta chains below come from one sample, sequenced in a study of blood T cells in healthy people across ages. The use of a sample-barcoded 5' primer and a J-beta primer mix characterized a second PCR of about 7 to 12 cycles. In TCRdb, the 5' RACE reads were re-called with MiXCR into one record per CDR3 protein. In the table there are approximately 600,000 distinct CDR3 sequences, around three fifths of which are singletons. Sequenced sample: blood. These receptors all stem from a man aged 60 to 75 in good health.

The J gene is TRBJ1-2, the V gene TRBV7-9; D call uncertain. Per the germline V gene, CDR1 is SEHNR and CDR2 is FQNEAQ (reference sequence). Trimming left V 2 bases short and J 8 bases short, with 12 bases between. The CDR3 contains 13 residues. CDR3 amino acids: CASSLSDTIGYTF. The CDR3 DNA reads as TGTGCCAGCAGCTTAAGTGATACTATCGGCTACACCTTC.

The chain employs TRBV20-1 and TRBJ1-4; D ambiguous. CDR3 length: 15 residues. V was cut by 3 bases and J by 4 bases, with 15 bases left in between. CDR1 and CDR2 (germline): DFQATT, SNEGSKA (reference sequence). CDR3 amino acids: CSASGRPGLNEKLFF. The CDR3 DNA is TGCAGTGCTAGCGGCAGGCCGGGCCTTAATGAAAAACTGTTTTTT.

The chain recombines TRBV20-1 with TRBJ1-5, with no clear D. Germline CDR1 reads DFQATT; CDR2 reads SNEGSKA (reference sequence). The CDR3 sequence is 14 residues long. The ends were cut back, 5 bases at V and 2 bases at J, with 13 bases in the middle. CDR3 region: CSAAKQWGNQPQHF. In DNA form, the CDR3 reads TGCAGTGCTGCCAAACAGTGGGGCAATCAGCCCCAGCATTTT.

J is TRBJ2-5 and V is TRBV11-3; D possibly corresponds to TRBD2 (6 bases). CDR3 length: 14 amino acids. The germline CDR1 and CDR2 sequences are SGHNT and YENEEA. Trimming shortened V by 3 bases and J by 0 bases, and 8 bases separated the two germline ends. The CDR3 bases are TGTGCCAGCAGCTTCGGGAGCCACCAAGAGACCCAGTACTTC. Translation gives CASSFGSHQETQYF.

The chain couples TRBV7-9 to TRBJ2-6; D might be TRBD2 (6 bases). Trimming stripped 5 bases from V and 4 bases from J, with 15 bases between. Germline loops: CDR1 SEHNR, CDR2 FQNEAQ (reference sequence). This CDR3 spans 16 amino acids. CDR3 loop: CASSPSLALGANVLTF. The CDR3 coding sequence is TGTGCCAGCAGCCCTTCCCTAGCGCTCGGGGCCAACGTCCTGACTTTC.

This chain joins TRBV6-1 and TRBJ2-1; possibly TRBD2 for D (6 bases). V was shortened by 8 bases and J by 3 bases, with 14 bases between the two germline ends. This CDR3 has 14 amino acids. Germline V CDR1 and CDR2: MNHNS, SASEGT. In DNA form, the CDR3 reads TGTGCCAGCGGAGGGCAGACCAACTACAATGAGCAGTTCTTC. Translation gives CASGGQTNYNEQFF.

V usage is TRBV4-1 and J usage is TRBJ2-7; D perhaps matches TRBD1 (6 bases). Germline lookup yields CDR1 MGHRA and CDR2 YSYEKL. Trimming pared 5 bases from V and 3 bases from J, leaving 20 bases between. The CDR3 extends over 16 amino acids. This CDR3 reads CASSYKEGVGLYEQYF. The CDR3 nucleotides read TGCGCCAGCAGCTACAAAGAGGGGGTGGGGCTCTACGAGCAGTACTTC.

The rearrangement uses TRBV3-1 and TRBJ2-1, with 10 bases fitting TRBD2. CDR1 is LGHDT and CDR2 is YNNKEL in the germline V gene (reference sequence). There are 17 residues in the CDR3. The trim removed 1 base at V and 7 bases at J, leaving 10 bases unmatched. In DNA, the CDR3 is TGTGCCAGCAGCCAAGGAGGTGCACTAGCGGGGAGGAATGAGCAGTTCTTC. This gives the protein CASSQGGALAGRNEQFF.

This chain uses TRBV28 with TRBJ2-5; possibly TRBD1 for D (6 bases). Looked up from germline, CDR1 is MDHEN and CDR2 is SYDVKM. With 10 bases removed from V and 1 base from J, the gap between germline ends came to 13 bases. The CDR3 has 13 amino acids. The CDR3 loop reads CATGVGAQETQYF. The CDR3 DNA is TGTGCCACCGGTGTGGGGGCCCAAGAGACCCAGTACTTC. The full variable domain, in which reference TRBV28 and TRBJ2-5 provide the parts outside the CDR3, is DVKVTQSSRYLVKRTGEKVFLECVQDMDHENMFWYRQDPGLGLRLIYFSYDVKMKEKGDIPEGYSVSREKKERFSLILESASTNQTSMYLCATGVGAQETQYFGPGTRLLVL.

This clonotype was found many times. This chain joins TRBV4-2 and TRBJ2-6; TRBD1 aligns across 9 bases. The germline gives CDR1 LGHNA, CDR2 YNFKEQ. J was trimmed by 1 base and V by 0 bases; bases with no gene match: 4. This CDR3 is built from 18 residues. The CDR3: CASSQEGTGPSGANVLTF. CDR3 bases: TGTGCCAGCAGCCAAGAGGGGACAGGGCCTTCTGGGGCCAACGTCCTGACTTTC.

The chain uses TRBV6-1 and TRBJ2-7; 10 nucleotides line up with TRBD1. Germline loops: CDR1 MNHNS, CDR2 SASEGT. CDR3 length: 15 residues. The V gene end was trimmed by 3 bases and the J gene end by 5 bases; junction bases not matched to a gene: 7. CDR3 nucleotide sequence: TGTGCCAGCAGTGAGAAGGGACAGGGGCTCCACGAGCAGTACTTC. Amino acids: CASSEKGQGLHEQYF.

V gene TRBV5-1 combines with J gene TRBJ2-1; D is perhaps TRBD2 (7 bases). The tail of the sequence fits TRBJ2-7 better, so the J call may be wrong. This CDR3 spans 14 amino acids. Germline V gene lookup returns CDR1 SGHRS and CDR2 YFSETQ. The CDR3 DNA reads as TGCGCCAGCAGCTTCGGCGGGGGCTACAATGAGCAGTACTTC. This translates into CASSFGGGYNEQYF.

The rearrangement uses TRBV15 and TRBJ2-5; D is uncertain. The DNA matches TRBJ2-7 better at its end, which makes the J call doubtful. Germline V lookup: CDR1 LNHNV, CDR2 YYDKDF (reference sequence). The CDR3 has 12 amino acids. The CDR3 sequence is CATSRDTSEQYF. CDR3 DNA: TGTGCCACCAGCAGAGACACGAGCGAGCAGTACTTC.